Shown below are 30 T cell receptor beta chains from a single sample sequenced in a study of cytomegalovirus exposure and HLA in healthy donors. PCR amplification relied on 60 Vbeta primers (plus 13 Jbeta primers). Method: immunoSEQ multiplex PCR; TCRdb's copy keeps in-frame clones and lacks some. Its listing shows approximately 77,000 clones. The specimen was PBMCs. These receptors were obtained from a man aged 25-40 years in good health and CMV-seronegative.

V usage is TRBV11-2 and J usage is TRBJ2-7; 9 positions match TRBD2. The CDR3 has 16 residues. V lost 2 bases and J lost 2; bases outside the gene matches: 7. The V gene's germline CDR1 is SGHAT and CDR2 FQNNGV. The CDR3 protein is CASSLRVTSGAYEQYF. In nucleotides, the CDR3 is TGTGCCAGCAGCTTACGGGTGACTAGCGGAGCCTACGAGCAGTACTTC.

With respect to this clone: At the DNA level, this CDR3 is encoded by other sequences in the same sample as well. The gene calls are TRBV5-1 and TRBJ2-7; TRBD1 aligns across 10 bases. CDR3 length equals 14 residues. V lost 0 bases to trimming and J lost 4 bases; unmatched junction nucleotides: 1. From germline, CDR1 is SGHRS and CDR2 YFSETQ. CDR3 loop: CASSLGTGGYEQYF. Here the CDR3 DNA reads TGCGCCAGCAGCTTGGGGACAGGGGGATACGAGCAGTACTTC. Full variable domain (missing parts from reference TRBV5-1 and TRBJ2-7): KAGVTQTPRYLIKTRGQQVTLSCSPISGHRSVSWYQQTPGQGLQFLFEYFSETQRNKGNFPGRFSGRQFSNSRSEMNVSTLELGDSALYLCASSLGTGGYEQYFGPGTRLTVT.

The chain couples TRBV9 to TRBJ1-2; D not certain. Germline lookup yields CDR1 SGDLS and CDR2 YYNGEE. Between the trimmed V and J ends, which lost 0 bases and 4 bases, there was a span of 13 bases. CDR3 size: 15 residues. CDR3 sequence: CASSVVAGSAYGYTF. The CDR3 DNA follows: TGTGCCAGCAGCGTAGTGGCGGGGTCGGCCTATGGCTACACCTTC.

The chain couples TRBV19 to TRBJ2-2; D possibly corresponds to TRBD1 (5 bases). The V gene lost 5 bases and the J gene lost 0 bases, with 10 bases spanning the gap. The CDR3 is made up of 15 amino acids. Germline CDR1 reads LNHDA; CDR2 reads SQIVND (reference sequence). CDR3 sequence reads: CASSEQATNTGELFF. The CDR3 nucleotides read TGTGCCAGTAGTGAACAGGCCACGAACACCGGGGAGCTGTTTTTT.

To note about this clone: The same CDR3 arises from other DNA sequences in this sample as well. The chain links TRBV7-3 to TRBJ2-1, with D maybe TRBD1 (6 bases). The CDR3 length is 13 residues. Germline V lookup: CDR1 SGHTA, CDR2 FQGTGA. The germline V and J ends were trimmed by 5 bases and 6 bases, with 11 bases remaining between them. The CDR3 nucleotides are TGTGCCAGCAGCCTCACAGGGCCCAATGAGCAGTTCTTC. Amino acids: CASSLTGPNEQFF.

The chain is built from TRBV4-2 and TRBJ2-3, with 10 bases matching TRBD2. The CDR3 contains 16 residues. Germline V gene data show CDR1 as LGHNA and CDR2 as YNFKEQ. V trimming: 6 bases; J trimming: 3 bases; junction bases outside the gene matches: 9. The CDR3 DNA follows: TGTGCCAGCAGTTTCATAGCGGGAGGAGGGACAGATACGCAGTATTTT. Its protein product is CASSFIAGGGTDTQYF.

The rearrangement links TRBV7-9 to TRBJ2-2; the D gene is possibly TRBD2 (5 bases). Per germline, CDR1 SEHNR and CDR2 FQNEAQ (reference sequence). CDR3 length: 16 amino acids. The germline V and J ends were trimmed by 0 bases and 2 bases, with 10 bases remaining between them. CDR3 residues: CASSLADGSNTGELFF. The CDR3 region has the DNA TGTGCCAGCAGCTTAGCCGATGGGAGTAACACCGGGGAGCTGTTTTTT.

DNA for the CDR3: TGTGCCAGCGGCTCGGAGGGCCGGACCTACGAGCAGTACTTC. Translating it yields CASGSEGRTYEQYF. The genes are TRBV13 and TRBJ2-7, with a weak D call TRBD2 (6 bases). CDR1 PRHDT and CDR2 FYEKMQ come from the germline V gene (reference sequence). The CDR3 has 14 amino acids. Trimming took 8 bases from V and 2 from J, leaving 16 bases between them. Supplemented by reference TRBV13 and TRBJ2-7, the full variable domain reads AAGVIQSPRHLIKEKRETATLKCYPIPRHDTVYWYQQGPGQDPQFLISFYEKMQSDKGSIPDRFSAQQFSDYHSELNMSSLELGDSALYFCASGSEGRTYEQYFGPGTRLTVT.

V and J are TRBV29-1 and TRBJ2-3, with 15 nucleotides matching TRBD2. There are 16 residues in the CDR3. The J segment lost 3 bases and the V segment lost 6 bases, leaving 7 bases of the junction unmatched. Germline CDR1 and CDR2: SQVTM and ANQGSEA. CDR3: CSVTGLAGGPTDTQYF. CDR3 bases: TGCAGCGTCACCGGACTAGCGGGAGGGCCAACAGATACGCAGTATTTT.

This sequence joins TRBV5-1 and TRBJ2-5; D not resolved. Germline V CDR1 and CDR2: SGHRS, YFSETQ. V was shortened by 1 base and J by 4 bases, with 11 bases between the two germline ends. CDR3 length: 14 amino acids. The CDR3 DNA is TGCGCCAGCAGCTTGCGAGAATATCTAGAGACCCAGTACTTC. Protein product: CASSLREYLETQYF.

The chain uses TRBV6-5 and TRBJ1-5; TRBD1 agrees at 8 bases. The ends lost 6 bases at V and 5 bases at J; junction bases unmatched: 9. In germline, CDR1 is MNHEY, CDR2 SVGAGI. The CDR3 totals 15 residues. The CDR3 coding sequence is TGTGCCAGCAGACGCGGACAGGGAAGGGATCAGCCCCAGCATTTT. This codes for CASRRGQGRDQPQHF.

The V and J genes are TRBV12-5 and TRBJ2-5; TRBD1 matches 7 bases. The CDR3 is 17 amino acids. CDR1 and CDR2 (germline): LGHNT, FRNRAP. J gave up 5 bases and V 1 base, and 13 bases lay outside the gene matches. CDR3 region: CASGLAEGAGLRETQYF. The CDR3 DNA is TGTGCTAGTGGTTTGGCCGAGGGGGCCGGTCTACGCGAGACCCAGTACTTC.

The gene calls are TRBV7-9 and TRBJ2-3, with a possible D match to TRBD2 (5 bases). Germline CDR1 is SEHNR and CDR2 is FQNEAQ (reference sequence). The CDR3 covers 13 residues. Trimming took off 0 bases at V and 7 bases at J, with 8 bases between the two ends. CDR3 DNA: TGTGCCAGCAGCTTAGCAAGGACTTATACGCAGTATTTT. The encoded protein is CASSLARTYTQYF.

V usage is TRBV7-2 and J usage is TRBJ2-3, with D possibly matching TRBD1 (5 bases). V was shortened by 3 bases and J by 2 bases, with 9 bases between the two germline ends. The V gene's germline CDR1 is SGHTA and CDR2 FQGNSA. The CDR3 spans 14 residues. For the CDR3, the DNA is TGTGCCAGCAGCTTCGACAGATTCACAGATACGCAGTATTTT. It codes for CASSFDRFTDTQYF.

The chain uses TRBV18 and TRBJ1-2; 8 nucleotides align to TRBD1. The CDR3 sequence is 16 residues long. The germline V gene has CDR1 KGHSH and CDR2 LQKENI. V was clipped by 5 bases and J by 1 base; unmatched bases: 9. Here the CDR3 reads CASSSDADRDNYGYTF. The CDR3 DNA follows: TGTGCCAGCTCATCTGATGCGGACAGGGATAACTATGGCTACACCTTC.

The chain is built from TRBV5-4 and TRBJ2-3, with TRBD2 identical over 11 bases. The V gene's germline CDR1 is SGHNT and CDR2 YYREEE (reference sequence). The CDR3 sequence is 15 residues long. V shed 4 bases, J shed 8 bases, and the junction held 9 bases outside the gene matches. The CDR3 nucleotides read TGTGCCAGCAGCGCGACTAGCGGGACTATCGGTACGCAGTATTTT. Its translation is CASSATSGTIGTQYF.

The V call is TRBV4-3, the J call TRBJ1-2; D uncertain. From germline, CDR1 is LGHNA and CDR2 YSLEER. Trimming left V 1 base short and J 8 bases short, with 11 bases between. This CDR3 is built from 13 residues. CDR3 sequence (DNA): TGCGCCAGCAGCCAAGCTTACGGGGAAGGCTACACCTTC. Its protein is CASSQAYGEGYTF.

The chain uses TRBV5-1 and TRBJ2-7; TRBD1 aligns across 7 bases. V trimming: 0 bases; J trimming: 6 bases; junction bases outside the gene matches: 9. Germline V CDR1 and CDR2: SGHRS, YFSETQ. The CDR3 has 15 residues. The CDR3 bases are TGCGCCAGCAGCTTGGACGGGACAGTGGGGCTCGAGCAGTACTTC. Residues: CASSLDGTVGLEQYF.

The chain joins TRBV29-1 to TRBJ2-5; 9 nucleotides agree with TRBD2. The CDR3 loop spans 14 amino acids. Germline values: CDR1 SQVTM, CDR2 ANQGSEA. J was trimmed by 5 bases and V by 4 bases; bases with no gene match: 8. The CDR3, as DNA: TGCAGCGTTGTTGCGGGGGGGCTCAGGGAGACCCAGTACTTC. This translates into CSVVAGGLRETQYF.

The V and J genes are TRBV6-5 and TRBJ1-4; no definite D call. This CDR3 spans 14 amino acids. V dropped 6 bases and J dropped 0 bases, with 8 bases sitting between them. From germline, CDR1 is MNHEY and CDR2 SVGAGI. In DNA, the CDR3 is TGTGCCAGCAGGTTCTTAGCAACTAATGAAAAACTGTTTTTT. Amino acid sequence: CASRFLATNEKLFF.

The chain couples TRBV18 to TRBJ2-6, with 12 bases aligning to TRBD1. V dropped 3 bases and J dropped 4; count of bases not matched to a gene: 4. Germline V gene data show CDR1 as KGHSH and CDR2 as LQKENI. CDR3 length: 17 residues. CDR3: CASSPGQGASGANVLTF. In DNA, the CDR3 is TGTGCCAGCTCACCGGGACAGGGGGCGTCAGGGGCCAACGTCCTGACTTTC.

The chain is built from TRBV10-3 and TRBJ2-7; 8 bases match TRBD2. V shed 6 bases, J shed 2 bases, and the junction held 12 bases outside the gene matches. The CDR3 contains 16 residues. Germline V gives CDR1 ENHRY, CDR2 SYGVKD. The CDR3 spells CAIRSSGGGTTYEQYF. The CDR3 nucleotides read TGTGCCATCAGGTCGAGCGGCGGGGGGACAACCTACGAGCAGTACTTC.

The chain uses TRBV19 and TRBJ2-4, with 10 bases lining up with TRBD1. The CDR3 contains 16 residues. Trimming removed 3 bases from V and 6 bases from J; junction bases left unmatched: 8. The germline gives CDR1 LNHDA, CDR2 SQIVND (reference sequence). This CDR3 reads CASSIMTGGGGNIQYF. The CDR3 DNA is TGTGCCAGTAGTATCATGACAGGGGGCGGAGGAAACATTCAGTACTTC.

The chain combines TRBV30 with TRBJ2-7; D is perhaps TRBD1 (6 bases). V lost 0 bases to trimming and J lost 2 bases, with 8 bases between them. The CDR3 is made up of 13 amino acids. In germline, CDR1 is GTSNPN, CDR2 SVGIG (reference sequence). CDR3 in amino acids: CAWSVDSTYEQYF. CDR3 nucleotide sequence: TGTGCCTGGAGTGTGGACAGCACCTACGAGCAGTACTTC.

As DNA, the CDR3 is TGTGCCAGCAGCACACCGAGAGGACTAGCGGGAGGGGAACGCTCCTACAATGAGCAGTTCTTC. Amino acids: CASSTPRGLAGGERSYNEQFF. The chain recombines TRBV7-6 with TRBJ2-1; 15 nucleotides line up with TRBD2. V lost 5 bases and J lost 0; bases outside the gene matches: 14. Germline assignment: CDR1 SGHVS and CDR2 FNYEAQ. The CDR3 is 21 residues long.

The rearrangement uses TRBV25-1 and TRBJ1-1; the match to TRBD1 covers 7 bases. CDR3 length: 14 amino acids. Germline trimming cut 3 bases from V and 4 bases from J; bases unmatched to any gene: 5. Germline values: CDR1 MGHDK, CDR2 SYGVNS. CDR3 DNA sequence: TGTGCCAGCAGTGAGGCCAGGGGGAGCACTGAAGCTTTCTTT. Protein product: CASSEARGSTEAFF.

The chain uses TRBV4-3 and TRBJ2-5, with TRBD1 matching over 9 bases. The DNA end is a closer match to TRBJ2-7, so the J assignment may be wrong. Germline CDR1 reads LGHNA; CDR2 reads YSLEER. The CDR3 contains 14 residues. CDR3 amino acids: CASSTGQGPYEQYF. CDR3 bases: TGCGCCAGCAGCACGGGACAGGGCCCCTACGAGCAGTACTTC.

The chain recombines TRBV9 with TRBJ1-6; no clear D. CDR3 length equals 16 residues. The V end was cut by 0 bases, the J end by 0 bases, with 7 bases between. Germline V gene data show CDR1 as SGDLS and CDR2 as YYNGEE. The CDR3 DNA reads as TGTGCCAGCAGCGTAGGCACGAGCTCCTATAATTCACCCCTCCACTTT. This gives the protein CASSVGTSSYNSPLHF.

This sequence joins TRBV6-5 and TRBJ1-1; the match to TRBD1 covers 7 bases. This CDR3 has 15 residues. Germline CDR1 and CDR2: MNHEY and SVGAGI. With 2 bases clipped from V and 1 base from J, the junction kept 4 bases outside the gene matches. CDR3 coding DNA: TGTGCCAGCAGTTACCAGGGGGTTCCGAACACTGAAGCTTTCTTT. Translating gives CASSYQGVPNTEAFF.

CDR3 in amino acids: CASSQGMYRGLNTEAFF. In DNA form, the CDR3 reads TGCGCCAGCAGCCAAGGAATGTACAGGGGGCTGAACACTGAAGCTTTCTTT. V usage is TRBV4-1 and J usage is TRBJ1-1, with 9 bases aligning to TRBD1. The V gene's germline CDR1 is MGHRA and CDR2 YSYEKL. V was pared by 1 base and J by 0 bases, with 6 bases of the junction left unmatched. The CDR3 extends over 17 amino acids.